This T cell receptor (beta chain) was identified in a study of blood T cell repertoires in COVID-19. About the study: T cells, B-cell-depleted T cells, or PBMCs supplied cDNA or gDNA.

The age range of participants was about 18 to 90 years, with residence in about 25 US areas. For recovered donors of Cohort 3, there were two negative PCRs, clearance, or symptom resolution. As originally analysed: Reference gene primer amplification yielded estimated nucleated cell counts. Generated by immunoSEQ multiplex PCR, the TCRdb table keeps only in-frame clones and is missing some. V and J calls and clone size are those listed in that table; D and trimming were worked out from the DNA. The sample lists a few hundred thousand clones, roughly 85% occurring once. This TCR was sampled from a woman aged 45-60 years who had recovered from COVID-19. Sequenced material: PBMCs or T cells enriched from blood (not recorded which).

The CDR3 region is CASSQDQAGAVLYF. CDR3 coding DNA: TGTGCCAGCAGCCAAGATCAGGCGGGGGCGGTTTTGTACTTC. V gene TRBV3-1 (or the pseudogene TRBV3-2) combines with J gene TRBJ2-7; TRBD2 is a possible D gene (7 bases). Germline V CDR1 and CDR2: LGHDT, YNNKEL (reference sequence). Trimming took off 0 bases at V and 12 bases at J, with 18 bases between the two ends. CDR3 length: 14 residues.